The clone carrying this T cell receptor beta chain appeared once. Indicated time point: blood 4 weeks post-SBRT, at nephrectomy. Specified treatment: 15 Gy SBRT to primary tumor, nephrectomy 4 weeks later. Nephrectomy followed 15 Gy stereotactic body radiation by 4 weeks. The tumor was a clear cell renal cell carcinoma. The sample is drawn from a study of radiation and T cells in renal cell carcinoma. Trimming stripped 0 bases from V and 5 bases from J, with 14 bases between. This CDR3 spans 16 amino acids. Germline V gene lookup returns CDR1 SGHRS and CDR2 YFSETQ. Using immunoSEQ multiplex PCR, the repertoire was profiled, and TCRdb retains in-frame clones only, with some absent. The table has about 86,000 clones, 85% seen once.

The specimen comprised blood, sampled from a patient whose treatment included radiotherapy and nephrectomy. V gene TRBV5-1 combines with J gene TRBJ1-4, with D possibly being TRBD1 (6 bases). The clonotype comes from a man aged 50 to 60 with renal cell carcinoma. In DNA, the CDR3 is TGCGCCAGCAGCTTGGAGGGCCTGCAGGGGAATGAAAAACTGTTTTTT. Its translation is CASSLEGLQGNEKLFF.